Listed here is a single T cell receptor (beta chain). These data are taken from a study of blood T cells in healthy people across ages. V was clipped by 4 bases and J by 4 bases, with 10 bases between them. CDR1 SNHLY and CDR2 FYNNEI come from the germline V gene. The CDR3 spans 13 residues. Primers used in a second PCR of roughly 7 to 12 cycles were a sample-barcoded 5' primer and a J-beta primer mix. TCRdb processed the 5' RACE reads anew with MiXCR; each CDR3 protein has one entry. Found here are about 640,000 distinct CDR3 sequences, roughly 58% of them singletons; the top ten hold 30% to 40%. The chain uses TRBV2 and TRBJ1-2; D is uncertain. Sequencing used blood. The sequence derives from a man in his fifties or sixties in good health. The CDR3 nucleotides are TGTGCCAGCAGTGTAGCAGCCTTCTATGGCTACACCTTC. It codes for CASSVAAFYGYTF. The full variable domain, completed using reference TRBV2 and TRBJ1-2, is EPEVTQTPSHQVTQMGQEVILRCVPISNHLYFYWYRQILGQKVEFLVSFYNNEISEKSEIFDDQFSVERPDGSNFTLKIRSTKLEDSAMYFCASSVAAFYGYTFGSGTRLTVV.